What follows are 6 T cell receptor beta chains derived from one specimen sequenced in a study of T cell clonality in common variable immunodeficiency. Study conclusions and caveats: Fewer deletions and N-nucleotide insertions were reportedly seen in common variable immunodeficiency TCR beta sequences.

Their antigens are not known. The method was immunoSEQ multiplex PCR; TCRdb's version includes in-frame clones alone and lacks a portion of them. In total, the table holds more than 6,500 clones. Sequencing was performed on peripheral blood mononuclear cells. Receptors originate from a human donor with common variable immunodeficiency.

As regards this clone: The read comes to an end 3 residues before the CDR3 does, leaving the germline J gene to fill in the end. The rearrangement uses TRBV11-3 and TRBJ2-5; D is possibly TRBD2 (5 bases). V gave up 5 bases and J gave up 0 bases, with 10 bases separating them. The CDR3 length is 14 residues. Per germline, CDR1 SGHNT and CDR2 YENEEA. CDR3 DNA (partial): TGTGCCAGCAGCCCAGACTACAACCAAGAGACC. This codes for CASSPDYNQET. The full CDR3 protein reads CASSPDYNQETQYF.

Comments on this clone: The read terminates 3 residues before the CDR3 end, so the remaining end is supplied by the germline J gene. This chain links TRBV19 with TRBJ2-1; 10 nucleotides match TRBD1. Looked up from germline, CDR1 is LNHDA and CDR2 is SQIVND (reference sequence). The CDR3 length is 15 residues. V gave up 7 bases and J gave up 7 bases; unmatched junction bases: 10. CDR3 DNA (partial): TGTGCCAGTACCCGGGCGGACAGGGGGTTAAATGAG. It is translated as CASTRADRGLNE. The CDR3, in full, reads CASTRADRGLNEQFF.

A remark on this clone: The missing CDR3 end, 3 residues past where the read stops, is filled in from the germline J gene. J is TRBJ2-5 and V is TRBV20-1; tentative D call: TRBD2 (5 bases). The CDR3 contains 17 residues. Germline loops: CDR1 DFQATT, CDR2 SNEGSKA (reference sequence). V was cut by 6 bases and J by 0 bases, with 23 bases left in between. CDR3 bases read: TGCAGTGCCACCCCCCAGCCTTCGGGGTGGAACCAAGAGACC. Translation: CSATPQPSGWNQET. The CDR3 reads in full as CSATPQPSGWNQETQYF.

Of note for this clone: The read falls 3 residues short of the CDR3 end, and the missing part is taken from the germline J gene. The rearrangement links TRBV6-1 to TRBJ1-5, with D unclear. The germline V gene encodes CDR1 MNHNS and CDR2 SASEGT. CDR3 size: 16 residues. With 1 base removed from V and 4 bases from J, the gap between germline ends came to 14 bases. CDR3: CASSEGVRERNQPQHF. The covered CDR3 bases are TGTGCCAGCAGTGAAGGGGTGAGGGAGCGGAATCAGCCC.

About this clone itself: Read data end 3 residues before the CDR3 end; the end is taken from the germline J gene. The same CDR3 arises from other DNA sequences in this sample as well. The chain couples TRBV20-1 to TRBJ2-5; 9 bases are a match to TRBD1. CDR1 and CDR2 from the germline V gene are DFQATT and SNEGSKA (reference sequence). This CDR3 has 12 amino acids. With V trimmed by 6 bases and J by 4 bases, 3 bases remained unmatched. The CDR3: CSATGGSETQYF. The covered CDR3 bases are TGCAGTGCCACAGGGGGCTCAGAGACC.

In the case of this clone: The CDR3 end is not reached by the read, which stops 3 residues before it; the germline J gene fills it in. The rearrangement uses TRBV7-9 and TRBJ1-6; 7 bases match TRBD1. Germline assignment: CDR1 SEHNR and CDR2 FQNEAQ (reference sequence). The CDR3 has 13 residues. The V and J ends lost 8 bases and 8 bases, in that order; junction bases with no gene match: 6. The part of the CDR3 DNA that was read is TGTGCCAGCGCGACAGGGATGGATTCACCC. It translates to CASATGMDSP. The whole CDR3 region reads CASATGMDSPLHF.